Following are 2 T cell receptor beta chains from one sample sequenced in a study of blood T cell repertoires in COVID-19 (dated by TCRdb to about 2020). The method was the immunoSEQ multiplex PCR assay. What TCRdb holds here is the immuneACCESS table cut down to in-frame rearrangements. Part of the clones is not present; checked against another copy, under half of the missing clones reflect an unresolved V gene, and the others are unexplained. Within this sample are under 150,000 clones, with more than 75% of them counted one time only. The ten largest clonotypes hold over 2% of the sample. Material for sequencing was peripheral blood. These receptors all stem from a man in his fifties with active COVID-19.

The chain couples TRBV19 to TRBJ2-3; the match to TRBD2 covers 9 bases. Germline trimming cut 6 bases from V and 0 bases from J; bases unmatched to any gene: 7. Germline V CDR1 and CDR2: LNHDA, SQIVND (reference sequence). The CDR3 loop spans 16 amino acids. The CDR3 is CASRLAGTSSTDTQYF. CDR3 nucleotides: TGTGCCAGTAGGCTAGCGGGGACCTCTAGCACAGATACGCAGTATTTT.

V and J are TRBV3-1 (or the pseudogene TRBV3-2) and TRBJ2-1; D is unclear. In germline, CDR1 is LGHDT, CDR2 YNNKEL (reference sequence). This CDR3 has 14 amino acids. Trimming left V 4 bases short and J 0 bases short, with 7 bases between. CDR3 region: CASSLRFSYNEQFF. The CDR3 coding sequence is TGTGCCAGCAGCCTCAGGTTCTCCTACAATGAGCAGTTCTTC.